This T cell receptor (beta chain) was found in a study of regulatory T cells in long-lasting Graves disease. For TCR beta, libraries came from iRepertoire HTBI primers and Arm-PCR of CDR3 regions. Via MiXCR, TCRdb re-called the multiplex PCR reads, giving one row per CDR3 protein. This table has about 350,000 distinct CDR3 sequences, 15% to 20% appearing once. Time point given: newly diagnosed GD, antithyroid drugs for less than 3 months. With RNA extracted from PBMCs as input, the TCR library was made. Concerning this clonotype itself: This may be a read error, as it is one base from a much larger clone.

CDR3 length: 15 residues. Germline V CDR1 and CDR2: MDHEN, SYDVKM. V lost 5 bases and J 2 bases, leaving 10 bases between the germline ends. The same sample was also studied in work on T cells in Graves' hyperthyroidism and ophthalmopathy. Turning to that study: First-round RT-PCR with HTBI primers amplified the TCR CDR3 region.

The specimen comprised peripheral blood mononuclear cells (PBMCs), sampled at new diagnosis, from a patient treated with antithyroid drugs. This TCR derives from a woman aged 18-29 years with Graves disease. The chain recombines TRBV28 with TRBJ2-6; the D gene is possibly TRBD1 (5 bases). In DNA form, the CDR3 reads TGTGCCAGCAGTGCGCCAGGGACTGGGGCCAACGTCCTGACTTTC. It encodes CASSAPGTGANVLTF. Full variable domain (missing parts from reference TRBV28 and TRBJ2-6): DVKVTQSSRYLVKRTGEKVFLECVQDMDHENMFWYRQDPGLGLRLIYFSYDVKMKEKGDIPEGYSVSREKKERFSLILESASTNQTSMYLCASSAPGTGANVLTFGAGSRLTVL.